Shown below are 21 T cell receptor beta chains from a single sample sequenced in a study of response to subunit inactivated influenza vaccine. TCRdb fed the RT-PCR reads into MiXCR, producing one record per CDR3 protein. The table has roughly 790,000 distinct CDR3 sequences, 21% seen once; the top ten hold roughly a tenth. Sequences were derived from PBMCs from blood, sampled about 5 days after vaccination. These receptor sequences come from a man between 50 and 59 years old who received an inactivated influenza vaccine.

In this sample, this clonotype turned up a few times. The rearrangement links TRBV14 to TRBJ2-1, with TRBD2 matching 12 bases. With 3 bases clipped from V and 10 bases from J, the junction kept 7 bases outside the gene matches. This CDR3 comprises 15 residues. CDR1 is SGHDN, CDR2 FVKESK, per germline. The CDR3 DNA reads TGTGCCAGCAGCCAGCGGGGACTAGCGGGCTGGGAGCAGTTCTTC. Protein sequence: CASSQRGLAGWEQFF.

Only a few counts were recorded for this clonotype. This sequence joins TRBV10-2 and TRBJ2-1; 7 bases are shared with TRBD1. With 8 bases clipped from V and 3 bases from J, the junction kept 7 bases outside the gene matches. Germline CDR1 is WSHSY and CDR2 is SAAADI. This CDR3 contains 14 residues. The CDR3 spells CASGTDHYYNEQFF. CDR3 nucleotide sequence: TGCGCCAGCGGGACAGACCATTACTACAATGAGCAGTTCTTC.

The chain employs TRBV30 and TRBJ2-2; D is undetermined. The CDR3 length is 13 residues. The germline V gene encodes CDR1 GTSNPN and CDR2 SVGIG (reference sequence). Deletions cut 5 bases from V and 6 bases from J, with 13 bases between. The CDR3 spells CAWDPRIPGELFF. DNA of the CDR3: TGTGCCTGGGACCCCAGAATACCCGGGGAGCTGTTTTTT.

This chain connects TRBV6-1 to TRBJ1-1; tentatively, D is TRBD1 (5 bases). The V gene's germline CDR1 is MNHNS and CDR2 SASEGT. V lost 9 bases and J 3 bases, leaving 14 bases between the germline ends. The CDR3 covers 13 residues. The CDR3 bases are TGTGCCAGTATCGGGACCCTAGACACTGAAGCTTTCTTT. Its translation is CASIGTLDTEAFF.

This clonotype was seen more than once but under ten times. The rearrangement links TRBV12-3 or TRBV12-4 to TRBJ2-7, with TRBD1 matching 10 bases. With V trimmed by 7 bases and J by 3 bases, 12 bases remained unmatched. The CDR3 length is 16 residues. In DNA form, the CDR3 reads TGTGCCAGCACTCTGGGTTCGGGACAGGGGTACTACGAGCAGTACTTC. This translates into CASTLGSGQGYYEQYF.

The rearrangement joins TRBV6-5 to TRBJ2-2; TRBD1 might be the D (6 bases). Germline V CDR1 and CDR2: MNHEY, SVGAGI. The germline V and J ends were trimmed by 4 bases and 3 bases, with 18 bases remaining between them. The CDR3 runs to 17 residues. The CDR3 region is CASSSTGIAFYTGELFF. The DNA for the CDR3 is TGTGCCAGCAGTTCCACAGGGATCGCGTTTTACACCGGGGAGCTGTTTTTT.

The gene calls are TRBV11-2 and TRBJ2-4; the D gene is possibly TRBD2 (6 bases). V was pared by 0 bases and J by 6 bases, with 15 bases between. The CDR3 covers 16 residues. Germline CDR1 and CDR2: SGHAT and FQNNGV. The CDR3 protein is CASSLEWLLGGNIQYF. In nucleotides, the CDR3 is TGTGCCAGCAGCTTAGAATGGCTCCTGGGGGGAAACATTCAGTACTTC.

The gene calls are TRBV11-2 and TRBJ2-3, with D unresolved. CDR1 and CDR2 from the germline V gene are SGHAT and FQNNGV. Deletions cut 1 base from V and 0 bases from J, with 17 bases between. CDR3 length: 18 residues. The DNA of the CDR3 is TGTGCCAGCAGCTTAGTGGCAGCCTTTGGCCGTAGCACAGATACGCAGTATTTT. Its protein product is CASSLVAAFGRSTDTQYF. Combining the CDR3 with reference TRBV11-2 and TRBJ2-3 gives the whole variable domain EAGVAQSPRYKIIEKRQSVAFWCNPISGHATLYWYQQILGQGPKLLIQFQNNGVVDDSQLPKDRFSAERLKGVDSTLKIQPAKLEDSAVYLCASSLVAAFGRSTDTQYFGPGTRLTVL.

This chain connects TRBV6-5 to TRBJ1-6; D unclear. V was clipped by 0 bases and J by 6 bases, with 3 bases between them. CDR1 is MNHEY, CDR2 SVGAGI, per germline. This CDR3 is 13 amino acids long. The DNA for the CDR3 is TGTGCCAGCAGTTACTCGGTTAATTCACCCCTCCACTTT. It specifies CASSYSVNSPLHF.

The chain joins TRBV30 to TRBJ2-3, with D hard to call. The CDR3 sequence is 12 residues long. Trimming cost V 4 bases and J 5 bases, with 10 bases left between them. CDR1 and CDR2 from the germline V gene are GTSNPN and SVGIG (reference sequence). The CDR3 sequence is CAWTHVLDTQYF. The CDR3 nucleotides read TGTGCCTGGACCCACGTACTAGATACGCAGTATTTT.

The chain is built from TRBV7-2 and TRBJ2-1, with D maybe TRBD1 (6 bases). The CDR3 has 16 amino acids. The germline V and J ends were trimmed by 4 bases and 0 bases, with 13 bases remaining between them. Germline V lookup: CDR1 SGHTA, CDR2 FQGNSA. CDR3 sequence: CASSSGADISYNEQFF. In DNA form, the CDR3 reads TGTGCCAGCAGCTCAGGGGCGGATATCTCCTACAATGAGCAGTTCTTC.

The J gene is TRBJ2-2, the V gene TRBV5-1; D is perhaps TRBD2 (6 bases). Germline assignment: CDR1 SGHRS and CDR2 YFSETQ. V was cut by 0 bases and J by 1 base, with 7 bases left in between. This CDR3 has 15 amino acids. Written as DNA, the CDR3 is TGCGCCAGCAGCTTGGAAGCGGGGAACACCGGGGAGCTGTTTTTT. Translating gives CASSLEAGNTGELFF.

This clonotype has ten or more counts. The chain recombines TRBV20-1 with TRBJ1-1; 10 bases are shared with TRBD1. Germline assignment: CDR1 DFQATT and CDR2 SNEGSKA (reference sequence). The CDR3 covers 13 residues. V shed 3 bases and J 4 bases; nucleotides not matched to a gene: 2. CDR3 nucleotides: TGCAGTGCTAGGGACAGGGGGACCACTGAAGCTTTCTTT. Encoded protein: CSARDRGTTEAFF.

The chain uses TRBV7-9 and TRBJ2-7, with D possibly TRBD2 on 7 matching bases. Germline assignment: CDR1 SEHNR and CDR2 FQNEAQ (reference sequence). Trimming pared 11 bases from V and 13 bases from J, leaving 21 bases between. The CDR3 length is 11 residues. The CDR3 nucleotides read TGTGCCGCCGAGGGGGGGGACCGACGCTACTTC. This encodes CAAEGGDRRYF.

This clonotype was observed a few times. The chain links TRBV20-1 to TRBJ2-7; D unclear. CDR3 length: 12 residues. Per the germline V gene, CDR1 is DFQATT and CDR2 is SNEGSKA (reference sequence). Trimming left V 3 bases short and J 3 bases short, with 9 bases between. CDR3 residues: CSASDMLYEQYF. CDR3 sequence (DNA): TGCAGTGCTAGTGATATGCTCTACGAGCAGTACTTC.

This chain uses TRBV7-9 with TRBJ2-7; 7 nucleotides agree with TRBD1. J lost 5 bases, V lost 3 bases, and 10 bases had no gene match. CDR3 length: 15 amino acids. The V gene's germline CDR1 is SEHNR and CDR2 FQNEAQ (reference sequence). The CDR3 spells CASSFMSGQSNEQYF. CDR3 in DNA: TGTGCCAGCAGCTTTATGTCGGGACAGTCTAACGAGCAGTACTTC.

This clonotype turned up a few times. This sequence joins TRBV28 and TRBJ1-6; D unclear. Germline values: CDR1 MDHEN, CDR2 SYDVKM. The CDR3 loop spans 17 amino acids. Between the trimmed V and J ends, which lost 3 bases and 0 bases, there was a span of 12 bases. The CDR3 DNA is TGTGCCAGCAGTTTCAGGCGGCCGAGCTCCTATAATTCACCCCTCCACTTT. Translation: CASSFRRPSSYNSPLHF.

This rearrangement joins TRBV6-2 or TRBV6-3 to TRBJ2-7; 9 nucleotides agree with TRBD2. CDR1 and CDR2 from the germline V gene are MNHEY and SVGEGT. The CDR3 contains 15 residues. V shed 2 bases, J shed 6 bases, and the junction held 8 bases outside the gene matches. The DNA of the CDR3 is TGTGCCAGCAGTTACGGCGGCGGGGGGGCGATCGAGCAGTACTTC. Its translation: CASSYGGGGAIEQYF.

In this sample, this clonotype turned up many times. The CDR3 protein is CASSLEGLGASDEQFF. The CDR3 coding sequence is TGTGCCAGCAGCTTGGAAGGTCTGGGGGCTTCCGATGAGCAGTTCTTC. The chain has TRBV5-5 and TRBJ2-1, with D perhaps matching TRBD1 (6 bases). V was trimmed by 0 bases and J by 8 bases, leaving 18 bases between them. The CDR3 consists of 16 residues. In germline, CDR1 is SGHKS, CDR2 YYEKEE (reference sequence).

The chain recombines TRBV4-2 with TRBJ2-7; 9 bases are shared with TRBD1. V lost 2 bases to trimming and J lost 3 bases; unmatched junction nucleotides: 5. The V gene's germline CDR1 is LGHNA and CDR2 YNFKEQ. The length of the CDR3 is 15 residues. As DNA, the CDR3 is TGTGCCAGCAGCCAACCGGGACAGGGTTACTACGAGCAGTACTTC. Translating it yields CASSQPGQGYYEQYF.

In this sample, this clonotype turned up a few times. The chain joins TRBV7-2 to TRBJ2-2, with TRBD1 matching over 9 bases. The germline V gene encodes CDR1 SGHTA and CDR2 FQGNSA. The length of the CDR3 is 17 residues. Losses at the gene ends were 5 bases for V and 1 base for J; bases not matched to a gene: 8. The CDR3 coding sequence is TGTGCCAGCAGCCGGCCGCCGGACAGGGGGAACACCGGGGAGCTGTTTTTT. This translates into CASSRPPDRGNTGELFF.